The 12 T cell receptor beta chains below all came from one sample that was sequenced in a study of neoadjuvant anti-PD-1 for oral cavity cancer. Method: immunoSEQ multiplex PCR; TCRdb's copy keeps in-frame clones and lacks some. Found here are 75,000 to 100,000 clones, roughly four fifths of them singletons; the top ten hold over 3%. The sequencing here drew on PBMCs, taken before nivolumab (anti-PD-1) treatment. The source of these receptors is a person between 40 and 80 years old with oral cavity squamous cell carcinoma.

J is TRBJ1-3 and V is TRBV19; perhaps TRBD1 as D (6 bases). Germline V gives CDR1 LNHDA, CDR2 SQIVND (reference sequence). This CDR3 has 15 residues. Trimming took off 7 bases at V and 2 bases at J, with 15 bases between the two ends. CDR3 protein: CASTPDSTTGNTIYF. The CDR3 region has the DNA TGTGCCAGTACCCCGGACAGTACAACTGGAAACACCATATATTTT.

This clone has just a few counts. J is TRBJ2-1 and V is TRBV28, with unresolved D. The CDR3 is made up of 14 amino acids. CDR1 is MDHEN and CDR2 is SYDVKM in the germline V gene. The V gene lost 6 bases and the J gene lost 2 bases, with 11 bases spanning the gap. The CDR3 coding sequence is TGTGCCAGCAGGACGGACCATCCCTACAATGAGCAGTTCTTC. The encoded protein is CASRTDHPYNEQFF.

In its sample, this clone was seen a few times. The V gene is TRBV13, the J gene TRBJ2-5; D remains ambiguous. The CDR3 is made up of 12 amino acids. Germline CDR1 is PRHDT and CDR2 is FYEKMQ (reference sequence). Trimming removed 1 base from V and 5 bases from J, with 5 bases in between. This chain's CDR3 is CASSLVGETQYF. DNA of the CDR3: TGTGCCAGCAGCTTAGTAGGGGAGACCCAGTACTTC.

The gene calls are TRBV30 and TRBJ1-4, with D perhaps TRBD1 (5 bases). The germline V gene encodes CDR1 GTSNPN and CDR2 SVGIG (reference sequence). This CDR3 is built from 14 residues. The V gene lost 4 bases and the J gene lost 10 bases, with 19 bases spanning the gap. This CDR3 is CAWTARGPDRKLFF. Written as DNA, the CDR3 is TGTGCCTGGACCGCGCGGGGACCAGACCGAAAACTGTTTTTT.

This chain connects TRBV10-3 to TRBJ2-3; possibly TRBD2 for D (5 bases). The V and J ends lost 6 bases and 2 bases respectively, with 9 bases between them. Germline values: CDR1 ENHRY, CDR2 SYGVKD. This CDR3 has 13 amino acids. This CDR3 is CAIRPDSTDTQYF. CDR3 nucleotide sequence: TGTGCCATCAGGCCGGACTCCACAGATACGCAGTATTTT.

The J gene is TRBJ2-7, the V gene TRBV19; 7 positions agree with TRBD2. The CDR3 consists of 15 residues. Germline CDR1 LNHDA, CDR2 SQIVND (reference sequence). The J segment lost 5 bases and the V segment lost 5 bases, leaving 12 bases of the junction unmatched. The DNA for the CDR3 is TGTGCCAGTAGTTCCCCTGGGAGGGCCGGGGACGAGCAGTACTTC. As protein: CASSSPGRAGDEQYF.

The V and J genes are TRBV30 and TRBJ2-1; D is possibly TRBD2 (6 bases). The ends were cut back, 1 base at V and 0 bases at J, with 16 bases in the middle. This CDR3 contains 17 residues. Germline V CDR1 and CDR2: GTSNPN, SVGIG (reference sequence). The CDR3 sequence: CAWSGGRGTPSYNEQFF. In nucleotides, the CDR3 is TGTGCCTGGAGTGGGGGACGCGGGACGCCCTCCTACAATGAGCAGTTCTTC.

V gene TRBV5-6 combines with J gene TRBJ2-2; unclear D gene. The germline CDR1 and CDR2 sequences are SGHDT and YYEEEE. Deletions cut 6 bases from V and 4 bases from J, with 10 bases between. This CDR3 region has 13 residues. CDR3 sequence (DNA): TGTGCCAGCACGCGAGACTTCACCGGGGAGCTGTTTTTT. Protein sequence: CASTRDFTGELFF.

This clone was observed once. This chain joins TRBV6-5 and TRBJ2-7, with a possible D match to TRBD2 (6 bases). The CDR3 totals 12 residues. Germline CDR1 and CDR2: MNHEY and SVGAGI. V was shortened by 6 bases and J by 6 bases, with 12 bases between the two germline ends. The CDR3 nucleotides are TGTGCCAGCAGGGGAGCCGGGGGCGAGCAGTACTTC. Translation: CASRGAGGEQYF.

This chain joins TRBV19 and TRBJ1-5; the D is unclear. The CDR3 has 14 residues. V lost 3 bases and J lost 3, with 9 bases in between. The germline V gene encodes CDR1 LNHDA and CDR2 SQIVND (reference sequence). CDR3 residues: CASSIGQPNQPQHF. The CDR3 region has the DNA TGTGCCAGTAGTATTGGTCAGCCCAATCAGCCCCAGCATTTT.

This chain joins TRBV10-3 and TRBJ1-5; D perhaps matches TRBD1 (5 bases). V was shortened by 6 bases and J by 0 bases, with 9 bases between the two germline ends. The CDR3 covers 14 residues. Germline V gene sequence: CDR1 ENHRY, CDR2 SYGVKD. The CDR3: CAISADNSNQPQHF. The CDR3 DNA reads as TGTGCCATCAGCGCGGACAATAGCAATCAGCCCCAGCATTTT.

This chain connects TRBV2 to TRBJ2-6; D is ambiguous. The CDR3 contains 16 residues. Germline assignment: CDR1 SNHLY and CDR2 FYNNEI. The V end was cut by 5 bases, the J end by 0 bases, with 11 bases between. The CDR3 sequence: CASSLPSGSGANVLTF. CDR3 bases: TGTGCCAGCAGTCTACCTTCTGGCTCTGGGGCCAACGTCCTGACTTTC.